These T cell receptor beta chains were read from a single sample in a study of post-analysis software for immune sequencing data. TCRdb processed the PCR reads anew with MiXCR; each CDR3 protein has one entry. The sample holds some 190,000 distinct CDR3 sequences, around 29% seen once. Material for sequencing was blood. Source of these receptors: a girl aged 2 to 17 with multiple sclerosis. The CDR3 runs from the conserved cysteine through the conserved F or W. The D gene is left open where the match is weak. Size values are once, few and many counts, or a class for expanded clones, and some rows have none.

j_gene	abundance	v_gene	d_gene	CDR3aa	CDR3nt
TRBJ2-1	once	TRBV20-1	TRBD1	CSARGRTGGLNEQFF	TGCAGTGCTAGGGGCCGGACAGGGGGCTTGAATGAGCAGTTCTTC
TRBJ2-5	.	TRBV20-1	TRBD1	CSARDGDRGPETQYF	TGCAGTGCTAGAGACGGGGACAGGGGGCCAGAGACCCAGTACTTC
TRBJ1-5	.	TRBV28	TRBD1	CAGTQGVNQPQHF	TGTGCCGGTACACAGGGGGTAAATCAGCCCCAGCATTTT
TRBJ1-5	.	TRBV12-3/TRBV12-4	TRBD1	CASNPGQGHQPQHF	TGTGCCAGCAATCCGGGACAGGGCCATCAGCCCCAGCATTTT
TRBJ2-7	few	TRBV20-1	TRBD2	CSARTSGSGNEQYF	TGCAGTGCTAGAACTAGCGGGAGTGGAAATGAGCAGTACTTC
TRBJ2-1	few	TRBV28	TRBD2	CASSSPIWTSRSGFF	TGTGCCAGCAGTTCTCCAATTTGGACTAGCAGGAGTGGGTTCTTC
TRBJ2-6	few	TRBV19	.	CASTHTFGANVLTF	TGTGCCAGTACGCACACCTTCGGGGCCAACGTCCTGACTTTC
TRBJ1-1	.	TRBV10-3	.	CAIRREPNTEAFF	TGTGCCATCAGGAGGGAACCGAACACTGAAGCTTTCTTT
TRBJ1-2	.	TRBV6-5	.	CASTRDIQSYGYTF	TGTGCCAGCACGAGGGACATCCAATCCTATGGCTACACCTTC
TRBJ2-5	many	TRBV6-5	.	CASSTGSYQETQYF	TGTGCCAGCAGTACAGGAAGTTACCAAGAGACCCAGTACTTC
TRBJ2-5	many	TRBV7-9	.	CASSSGQSRGEETQYF	TGTGCCAGCAGCTCCGGACAGTCCCGCGGGGAAGAGACCCAGTACTTC
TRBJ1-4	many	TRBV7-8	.	CASSLRGEGNEKLFF	TGTGCCAGCAGCTTACGCGGGGAGGGTAATGAAAAACTGTTTTTT
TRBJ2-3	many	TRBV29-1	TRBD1	CSVVWDRGLLTDTQYF	TGCAGCGTTGTTTGGGACAGGGGGCTCCTCACAGATACGCAGTATTTT
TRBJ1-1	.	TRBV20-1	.	CSAPRTALNTEAFF	TGCAGTGCCCCCAGGACAGCTTTGAACACTGAAGCTTTCTTT
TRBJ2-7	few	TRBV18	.	CASSPGLSGPAYNEQYF	TGTGCCAGCTCACCGGGTTTAAGCGGGCCCGCCTACAATGAGCAGTACTTC
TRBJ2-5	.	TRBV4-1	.	CASSRPTFTKETQYF	TGCGCCAGCAGCCGGCCTACTTTTACCAAAGAGACCCAGTACTTC
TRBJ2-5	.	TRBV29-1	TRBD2	CSTYGGAAYNKQYF	TGCAGCACGTACGGGGGGGCGGCCTACAATAAGCAGTACTTC
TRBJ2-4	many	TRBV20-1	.	CSASSPFQNIQYF	TGCAGTGCTAGCTCCCCGTTCCAAAACATTCAGTACTTC